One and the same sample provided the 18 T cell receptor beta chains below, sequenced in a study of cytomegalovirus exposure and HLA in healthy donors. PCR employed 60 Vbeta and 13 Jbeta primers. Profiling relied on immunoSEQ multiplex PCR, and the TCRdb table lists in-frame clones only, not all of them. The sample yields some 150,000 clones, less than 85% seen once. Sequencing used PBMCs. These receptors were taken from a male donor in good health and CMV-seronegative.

CDR3 loop: CASRGQGSYNEQFF. The CDR3 DNA reads TGTGCCAGCAGGGGACAGGGGTCCTACAATGAGCAGTTCTTC. This rearrangement joins TRBV27 to TRBJ2-1; TRBD1 matches 10 bases. The CDR3 contains 14 residues. Trimming removed 6 bases from V and 1 base from J; junction bases left unmatched: 0. The germline CDR1 and CDR2 sequences are MNHEY and SMNVEV (reference sequence).

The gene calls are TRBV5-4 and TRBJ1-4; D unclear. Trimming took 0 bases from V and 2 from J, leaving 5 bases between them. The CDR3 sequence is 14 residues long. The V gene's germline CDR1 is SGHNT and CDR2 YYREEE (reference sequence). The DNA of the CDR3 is TGTGCCAGCAGCTTGGGGAGGACTAATGAAAAACTGTTTTTT. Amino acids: CASSLGRTNEKLFF. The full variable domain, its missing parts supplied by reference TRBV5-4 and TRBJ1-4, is ETGVTQSPTHLIKTRGQQVTLRCSSQSGHNTVSWYQQALGQGPQFIFQYYREEENGRGNFPPRFSGLQFPNYSSELNVNALELDDSALYLCASSLGRTNEKLFFGSGTQLSVL.

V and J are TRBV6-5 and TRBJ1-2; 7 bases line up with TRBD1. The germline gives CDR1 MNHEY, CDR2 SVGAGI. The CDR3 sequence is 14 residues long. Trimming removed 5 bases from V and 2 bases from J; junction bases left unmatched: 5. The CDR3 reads CASSERTGNYGYTF. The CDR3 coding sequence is TGTGCCAGCAGTGAACGGACAGGCAACTATGGCTACACCTTC.

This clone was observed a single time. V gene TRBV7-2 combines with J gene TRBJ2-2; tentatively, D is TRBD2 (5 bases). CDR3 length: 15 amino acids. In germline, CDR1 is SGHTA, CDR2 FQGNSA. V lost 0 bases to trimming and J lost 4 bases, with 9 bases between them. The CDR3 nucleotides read TGTGCCAGCAGCTTAGCGGGAGTCGGCACCGGGGAGCTGTTTTTT. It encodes CASSLAGVGTGELFF.

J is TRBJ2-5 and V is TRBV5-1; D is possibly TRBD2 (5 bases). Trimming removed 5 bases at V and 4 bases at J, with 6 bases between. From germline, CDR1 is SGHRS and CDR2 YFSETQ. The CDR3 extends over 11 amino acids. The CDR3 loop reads CASRRGETQYF. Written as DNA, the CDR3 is TGCGCCAGCAGACGGGGAGAGACCCAGTACTTC.

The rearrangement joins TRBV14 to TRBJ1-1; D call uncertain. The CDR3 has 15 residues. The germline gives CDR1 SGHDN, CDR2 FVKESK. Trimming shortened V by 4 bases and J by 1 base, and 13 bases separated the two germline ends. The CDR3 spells CASSPPRAANTEAFF. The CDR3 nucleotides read TGTGCCAGCAGCCCCCCAAGAGCGGCGAACACTGAAGCTTTCTTT.

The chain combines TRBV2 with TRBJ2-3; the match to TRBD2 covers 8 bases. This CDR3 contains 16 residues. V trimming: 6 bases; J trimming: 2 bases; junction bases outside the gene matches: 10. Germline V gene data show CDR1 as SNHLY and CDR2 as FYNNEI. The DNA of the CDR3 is TGTGCCAGCAGCACACGCGGGAGGTCTCACACAGATACGCAGTATTTT. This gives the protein CASSTRGRSHTDTQYF.

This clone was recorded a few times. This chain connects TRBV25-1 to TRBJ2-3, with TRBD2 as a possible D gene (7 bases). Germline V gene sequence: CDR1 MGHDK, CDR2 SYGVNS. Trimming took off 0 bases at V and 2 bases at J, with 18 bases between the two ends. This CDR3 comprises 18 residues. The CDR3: CASSEYEYNRDYTDTQYF. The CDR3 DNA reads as TGTGCCAGCAGTGAATATGAATATAACAGGGACTACACAGATACGCAGTATTTT.

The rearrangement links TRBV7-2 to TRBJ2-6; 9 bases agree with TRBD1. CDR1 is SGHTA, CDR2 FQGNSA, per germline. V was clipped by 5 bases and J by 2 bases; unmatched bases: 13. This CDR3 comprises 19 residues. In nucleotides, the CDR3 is TGTGCCAGCAGCGCGTATGCCCTGGGACAGGGAACTGGGGCCAACGTCCTGACTTTC. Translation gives CASSAYALGQGTGANVLTF. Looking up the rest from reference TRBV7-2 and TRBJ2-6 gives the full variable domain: GAGVSQSPSNKVTEKGKDVELRCDPISGHTALYWYRQSLGQGLEFLIYFQGNSAPDKSGLPSDRFSAERTGGSVSTLTIQRTQQEDSAVYLCASSAYALGQGTGANVLTFGAGSRLTVL.

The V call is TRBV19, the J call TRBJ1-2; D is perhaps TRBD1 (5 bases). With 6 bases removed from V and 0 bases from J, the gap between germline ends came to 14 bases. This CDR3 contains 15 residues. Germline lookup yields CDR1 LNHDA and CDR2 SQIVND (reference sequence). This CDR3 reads CASRVAGLPNYGYTF. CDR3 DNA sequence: TGTGCCAGTAGGGTTGCAGGGCTCCCTAACTATGGCTACACCTTC. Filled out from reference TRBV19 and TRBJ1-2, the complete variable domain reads DGGITQSPKYLFRKEGQNVTLSCEQNLNHDAMYWYRQDPGQGLRLIYYSQIVNDFQKGDIAEGYSVSREKKESFPLTVTSAQKNPTAFYLCASRVAGLPNYGYTFGSGTRLTVV.

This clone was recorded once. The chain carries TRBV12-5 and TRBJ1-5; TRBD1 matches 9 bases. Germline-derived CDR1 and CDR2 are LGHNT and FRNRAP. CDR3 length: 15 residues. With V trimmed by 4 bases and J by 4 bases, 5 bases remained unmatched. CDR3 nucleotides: TGTGCTAGTGGTTCCTACGACAGGGGGAATCAGCCCCAGCATTTT. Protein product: CASGSYDRGNQPQHF.

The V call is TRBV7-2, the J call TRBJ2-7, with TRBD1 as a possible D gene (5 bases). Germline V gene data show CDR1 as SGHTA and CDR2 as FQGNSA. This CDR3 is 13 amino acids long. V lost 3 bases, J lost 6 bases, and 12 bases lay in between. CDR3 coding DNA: TGTGCCAGCAGCTTGTTAAGGGGCGGCGAGCAGTACTTC. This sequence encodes CASSLLRGGEQYF.

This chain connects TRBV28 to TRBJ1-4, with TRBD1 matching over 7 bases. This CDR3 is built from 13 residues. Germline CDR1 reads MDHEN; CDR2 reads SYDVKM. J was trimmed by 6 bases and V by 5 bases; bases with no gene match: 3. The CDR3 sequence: CASSLGQDEKLFF. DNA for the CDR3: TGTGCCAGCAGTCTAGGACAGGATGAAAAACTGTTTTTT.

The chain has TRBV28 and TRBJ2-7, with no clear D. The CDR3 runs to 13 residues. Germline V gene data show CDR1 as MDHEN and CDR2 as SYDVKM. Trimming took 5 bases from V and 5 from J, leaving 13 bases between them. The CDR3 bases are TGTGCCAGCAGTCCGCCATCTGGCCACGAGCAGTACTTC. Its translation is CASSPPSGHEQYF.

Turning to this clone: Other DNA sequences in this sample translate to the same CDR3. The CDR3 loop reads CASSLQGTAYEQYF. The CDR3 DNA is TGTGCCAGCAGCTTGCAGGGGACGGCCTACGAGCAGTACTTC. This rearrangement joins TRBV7-9 to TRBJ2-7; possible D gene TRBD1, 6 bases. The V gene lost 3 bases and the J gene lost 2 bases, with 11 bases spanning the gap. This CDR3 region has 14 residues. The germline CDR1 and CDR2 sequences are SEHNR and FQNEAQ (reference sequence).

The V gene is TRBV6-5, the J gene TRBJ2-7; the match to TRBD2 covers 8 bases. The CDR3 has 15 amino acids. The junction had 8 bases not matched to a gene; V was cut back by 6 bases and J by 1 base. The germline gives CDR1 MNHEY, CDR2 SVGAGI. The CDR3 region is CASRMAGGFSYEQYF. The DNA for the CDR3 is TGTGCCAGCAGGATGGCGGGGGGTTTTTCCTACGAGCAGTACTTC.

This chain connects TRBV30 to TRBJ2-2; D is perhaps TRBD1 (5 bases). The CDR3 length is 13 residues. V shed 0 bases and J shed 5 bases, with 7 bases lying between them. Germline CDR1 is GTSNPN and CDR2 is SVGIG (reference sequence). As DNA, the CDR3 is TGTGCCTGGAGTGTACAGGCTACCGGGGAGCTGTTTTTT. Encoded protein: CAWSVQATGELFF.

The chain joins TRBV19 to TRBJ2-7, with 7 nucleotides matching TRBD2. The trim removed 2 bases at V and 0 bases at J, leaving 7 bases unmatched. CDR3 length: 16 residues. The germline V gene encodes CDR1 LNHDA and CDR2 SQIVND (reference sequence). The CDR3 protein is CASSISGGSPSYEQYF. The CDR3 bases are TGTGCCAGTAGTATATCTGGCGGGAGCCCCTCCTACGAGCAGTACTTC.